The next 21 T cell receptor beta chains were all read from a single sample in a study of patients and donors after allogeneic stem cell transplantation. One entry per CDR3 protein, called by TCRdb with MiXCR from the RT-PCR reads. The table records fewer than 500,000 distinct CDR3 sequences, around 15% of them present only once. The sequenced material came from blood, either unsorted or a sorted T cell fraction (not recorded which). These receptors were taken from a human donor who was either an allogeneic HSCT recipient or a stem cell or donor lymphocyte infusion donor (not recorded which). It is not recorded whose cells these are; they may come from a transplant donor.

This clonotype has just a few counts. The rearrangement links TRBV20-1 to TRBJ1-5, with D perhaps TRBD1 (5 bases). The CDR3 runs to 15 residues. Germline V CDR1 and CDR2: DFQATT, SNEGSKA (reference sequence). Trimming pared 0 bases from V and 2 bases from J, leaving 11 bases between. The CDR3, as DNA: TGCAGTGCTAGAGATAGGAGGGGAGGCAATCAGCCCCAGCATTTT. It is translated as CSARDRRGGNQPQHF.

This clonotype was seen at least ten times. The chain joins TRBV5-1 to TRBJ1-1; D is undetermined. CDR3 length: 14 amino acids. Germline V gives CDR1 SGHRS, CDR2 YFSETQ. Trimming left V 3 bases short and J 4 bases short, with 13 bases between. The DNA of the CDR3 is TGCGCCAGCAGCTCCCTACCCGCAGGCACTGAAGCTTTCTTT. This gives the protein CASSSLPAGTEAFF.

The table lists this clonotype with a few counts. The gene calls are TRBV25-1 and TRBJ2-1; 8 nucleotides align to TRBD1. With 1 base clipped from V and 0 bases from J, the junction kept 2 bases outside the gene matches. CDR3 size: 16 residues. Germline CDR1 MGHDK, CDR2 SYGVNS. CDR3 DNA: TGTGCCAGCAGTGAATTGGGACAGGCCTCCTACAATGAGCAGTTCTTC. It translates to CASSELGQASYNEQFF. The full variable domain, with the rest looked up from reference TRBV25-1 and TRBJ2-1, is EADIYQTPRYLVIGTGKKITLECSQTMGHDKMYWYQQDPGMELHLIHYSYGVNSTEKGDLSSESTVSRIRTEHFPLTLESARPSHTSQYLCASSELGQASYNEQFFGPGTRLTVL.

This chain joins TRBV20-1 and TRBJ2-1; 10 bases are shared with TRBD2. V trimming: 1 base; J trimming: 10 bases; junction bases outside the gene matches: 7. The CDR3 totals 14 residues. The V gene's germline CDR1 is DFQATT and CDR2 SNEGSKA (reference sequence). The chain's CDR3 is CSARVRGLAEEQFF. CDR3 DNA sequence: TGCAGTGCTAGAGTTAGAGGACTAGCGGAAGAGCAGTTCTTC.

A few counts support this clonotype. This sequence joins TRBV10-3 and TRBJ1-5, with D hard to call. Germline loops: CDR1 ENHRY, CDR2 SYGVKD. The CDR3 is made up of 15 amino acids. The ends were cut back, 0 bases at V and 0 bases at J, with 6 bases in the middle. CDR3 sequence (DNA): TGTGCCATCAGTGAGTCGGTGGTTAGCAATCAGCCCCAGCATTTT. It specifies CAISESVVSNQPQHF.

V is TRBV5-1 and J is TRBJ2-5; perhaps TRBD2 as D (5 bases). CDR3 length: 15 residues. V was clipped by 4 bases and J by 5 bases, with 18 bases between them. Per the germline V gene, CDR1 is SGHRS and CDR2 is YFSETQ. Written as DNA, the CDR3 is TGCGCCAGCAGCCCGGGATCCCAAAAGAGCGAGACCCAGTACTTC. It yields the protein CASSPGSQKSETQYF.

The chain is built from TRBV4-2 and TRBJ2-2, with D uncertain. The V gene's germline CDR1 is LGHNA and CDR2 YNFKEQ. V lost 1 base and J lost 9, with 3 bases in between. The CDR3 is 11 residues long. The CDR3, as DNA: TGTGCCAGCAGCCAAGGCAGGGAGCTGTTTTTT. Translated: CASSQGRELFF.

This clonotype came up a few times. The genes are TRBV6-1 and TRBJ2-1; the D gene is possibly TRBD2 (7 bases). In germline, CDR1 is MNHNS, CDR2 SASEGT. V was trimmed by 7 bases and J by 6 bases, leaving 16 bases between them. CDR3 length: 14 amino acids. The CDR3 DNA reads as TGTGCCAGCACAAAAGGGGGGGCCCGCAATGAGCAGTTCTTC. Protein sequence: CASTKGGARNEQFF.

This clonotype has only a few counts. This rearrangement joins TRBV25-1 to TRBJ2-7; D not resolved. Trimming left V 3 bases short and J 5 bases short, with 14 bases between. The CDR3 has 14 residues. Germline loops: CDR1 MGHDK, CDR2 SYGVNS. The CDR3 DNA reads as TGTGCCAGCAGTGAGGCCTTGGGCAGGAACGAGCAGTACTTC. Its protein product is CASSEALGRNEQYF.

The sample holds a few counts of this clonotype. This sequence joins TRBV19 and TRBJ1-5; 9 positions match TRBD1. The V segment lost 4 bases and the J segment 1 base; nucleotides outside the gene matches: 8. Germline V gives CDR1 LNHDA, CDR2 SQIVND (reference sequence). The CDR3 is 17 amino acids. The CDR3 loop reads CASSTPGTGTSNQPQHF. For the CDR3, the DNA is TGTGCCAGTAGTACCCCAGGGACAGGGACCAGCAATCAGCCCCAGCATTTT. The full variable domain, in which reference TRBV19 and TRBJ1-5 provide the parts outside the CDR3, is DGGITQSPKYLFRKEGQNVTLSCEQNLNHDAMYWYRQDPGQGLRLIYYSQIVNDFQKGDIAEGYSVSREKKESFPLTVTSAQKNPTAFYLCASSTPGTGTSNQPQHFGDGTRLSIL.

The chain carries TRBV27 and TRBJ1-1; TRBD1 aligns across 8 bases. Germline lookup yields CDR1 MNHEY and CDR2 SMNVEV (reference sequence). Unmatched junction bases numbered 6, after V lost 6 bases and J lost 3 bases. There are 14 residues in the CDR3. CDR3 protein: CASRAGQGYTEAFF. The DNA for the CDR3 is TGTGCCAGCAGGGCTGGACAGGGTTACACTGAAGCTTTCTTT.

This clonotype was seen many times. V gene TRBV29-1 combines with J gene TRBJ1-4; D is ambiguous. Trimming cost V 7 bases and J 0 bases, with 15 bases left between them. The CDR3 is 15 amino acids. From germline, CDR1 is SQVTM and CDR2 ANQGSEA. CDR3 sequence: CSAALETATNEKLFF. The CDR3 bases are TGCAGCGCAGCCTTGGAGACTGCAACTAATGAAAAACTGTTTTTT.

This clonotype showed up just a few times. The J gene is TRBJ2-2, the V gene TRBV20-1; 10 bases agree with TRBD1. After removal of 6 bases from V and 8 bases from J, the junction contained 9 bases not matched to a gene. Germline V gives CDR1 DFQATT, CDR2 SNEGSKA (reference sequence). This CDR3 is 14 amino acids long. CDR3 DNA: TGCAGTGCCAATGACAGGGGGCTGAGGGGGGAGCTGTTTTTT. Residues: CSANDRGLRGELFF.

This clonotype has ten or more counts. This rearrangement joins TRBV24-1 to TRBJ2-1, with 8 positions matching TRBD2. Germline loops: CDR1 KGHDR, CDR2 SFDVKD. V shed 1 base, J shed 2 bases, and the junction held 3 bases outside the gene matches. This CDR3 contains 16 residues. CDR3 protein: CATSDFGGGTYNEQFF. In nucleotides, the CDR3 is TGTGCCACCAGTGATTTCGGCGGGGGGACCTACAATGAGCAGTTCTTC.

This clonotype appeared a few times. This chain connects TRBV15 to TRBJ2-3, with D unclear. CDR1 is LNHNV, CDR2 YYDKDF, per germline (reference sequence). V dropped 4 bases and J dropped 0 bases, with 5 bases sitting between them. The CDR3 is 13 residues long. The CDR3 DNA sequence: TGTGCCACCAGCAAGGAGAGCACAGATACGCAGTATTTT. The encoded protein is CATSKESTDTQYF.

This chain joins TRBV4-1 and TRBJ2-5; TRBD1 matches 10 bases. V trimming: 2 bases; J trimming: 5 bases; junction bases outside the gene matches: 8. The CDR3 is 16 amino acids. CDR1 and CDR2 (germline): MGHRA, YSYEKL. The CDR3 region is CASSQRQGAEVETQYF. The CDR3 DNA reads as TGCGCCAGCAGCCAACGACAGGGGGCGGAGGTGGAGACCCAGTACTTC.

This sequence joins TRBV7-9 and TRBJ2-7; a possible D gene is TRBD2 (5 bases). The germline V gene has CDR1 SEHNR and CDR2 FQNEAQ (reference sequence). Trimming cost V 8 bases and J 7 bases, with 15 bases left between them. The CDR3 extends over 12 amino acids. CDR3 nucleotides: TGTGCCAGCGATAAGAGGGTCGGGGAGCAGTACTTC. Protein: CASDKRVGEQYF.

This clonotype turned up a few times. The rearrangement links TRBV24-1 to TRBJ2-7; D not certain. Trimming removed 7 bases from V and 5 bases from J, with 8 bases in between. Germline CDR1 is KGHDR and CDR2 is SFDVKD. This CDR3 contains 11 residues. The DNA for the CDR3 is TGTGCCACCAGCCTCCATGACGAGCAGTACTTC. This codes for CATSLHDEQYF.

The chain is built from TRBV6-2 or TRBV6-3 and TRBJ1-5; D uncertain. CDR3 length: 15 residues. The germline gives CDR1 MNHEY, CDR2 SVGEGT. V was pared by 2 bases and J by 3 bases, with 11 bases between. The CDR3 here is CASSYRAGSNQPQHF. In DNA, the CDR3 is TGTGCCAGCAGTTACAGAGCGGGATCCAATCAGCCCCAGCATTTT.

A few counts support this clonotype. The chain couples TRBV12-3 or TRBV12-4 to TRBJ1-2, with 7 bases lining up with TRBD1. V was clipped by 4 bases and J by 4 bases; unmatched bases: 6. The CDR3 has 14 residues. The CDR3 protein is CASSSKTGVYGYTF. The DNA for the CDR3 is TGTGCCAGCAGTTCAAAAACAGGGGTCTATGGCTACACCTTC.

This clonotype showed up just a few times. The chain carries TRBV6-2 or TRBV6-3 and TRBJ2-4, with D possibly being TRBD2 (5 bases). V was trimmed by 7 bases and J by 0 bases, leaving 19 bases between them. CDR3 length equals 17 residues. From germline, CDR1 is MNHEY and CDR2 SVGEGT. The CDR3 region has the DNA TGTGCCAGCACCCTCAAGATCGGGAAGGGAGCCAAAAACATTCAGTACTTC. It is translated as CASTLKIGKGAKNIQYF.